Sequencing of this TCR beta chain was carried out in a study of Ad26.COV2.S vaccination and SARS-CoV-2 variants. Study-level information: The donor belonged to the COV1001 Ad26.COV2.S trial arm.

Remarks on this clone: As yet, its antigen is unknown.

Study-level results: Post-vaccination spike-specific CD8+ and CD4+ T cell responses reportedly had substantial breadth.

Here immunoSEQ multiplex PCR was the method, and the copy in TCRdb shows in-frame clones only, minus some. The sample lists 440,000 or so clones, around 92% seen once, with more than 1.5% in the top ten. V lost 4 bases and J 3 bases, leaving 13 bases between the germline ends. The CDR3 consists of 14 residues. Germline loops: CDR1 LGHNA, CDR2 YSLEER. Treatment specified: some 20 received Ad26.COV2.S at low or high dose, single or two shots; about 5 received placebo; per-sample allocation not given. The investigators took samples on day 63 after the first vaccine or placebo injection. Boston hosted the donor, who was an adult aged 18-55 years. An Ad26 vector was used to express Wuhan-strain SARS-CoV-2 spike as the vaccine.

The TCR sequence derives from a person aged 18-65 years who received the Ad26.COV2.S COVID-19 vaccine or a placebo. The sequencing here drew on peripheral blood, taken in a trial of Ad26.COV2.S vaccine versus placebo. The genes are TRBV4-3 and TRBJ2-7, with D perhaps TRBD1 (6 bases). The CDR3 here is CASSRTVTNYEQYF. As DNA, the CDR3 is TGCGCCAGCAGCCGGACAGTAACAAACTACGAGCAGTACTTC.